This TCR beta chain was sequenced for a study of technical replicates of blood from a handful of donors. The repertoire was sequenced with immunoSEQ multiplex PCR; TCRdb's copy has only in-frame clones and lacks some. The table lists 40,000 to 65,000 clones, 85% to 90% of them singletons. The V gene's germline CDR1 is MNHEY and CDR2 SMNVEV (reference sequence). Losses at the gene ends were 3 bases for V and 3 bases for J; bases not matched to a gene: 8. The CDR3 sequence is 16 residues long. This TCR was recovered from a human donor in good health. Some clones in this sample may be carry-over from other donors' samples. The V gene is TRBV27, the J gene TRBJ2-7; 10 bases line up with TRBD1. Sequencing used PBMCs. This chain's CDR3 is CASSLRPGQGFYEQYF. The CDR3, as DNA: TGTGCCAGCAGTTTGAGACCGGGACAGGGGTTCTACGAGCAGTACTTC.